Shown below are 2 T cell receptor beta chains from a single sample sequenced in a study of T cells expressing NK-cell markers. No DNA is given; TCRdb re-called the 5' RACE reads and lists each CDR3 protein once. With 350,000 to 400,000 distinct CDR3 sequences in the sample, the ten largest clones hold about 10%. The sample consisted of blood T cells: a sorted CD56 or NKG2C T cell subset, CD4+ or CD8+ T cells, or bulk PBMC T cells (not recorded which). The receptors here all came from a woman aged 45-65 years in good health.

This chain links TRBV18 with TRBJ2-1; TCRdb reports TRBD1, a call that lacks DNA to check it against. The CDR3 covers 13 residues. From germline, CDR1 is KGHSH and CDR2 LQKENI. CDR3 residues: CASASQGYNEQFF. The full variable domain, its missing parts supplied by reference TRBV18 and TRBJ2-1, is NAGVMQNPRHLVRRRGQEARLRCSPMKGHSHVYWYRQLPEEGLKFMVYLQKENIIDESGMPKERFSAEFPKEGPSILRIQQVVRGDSAAYFCASASQGYNEQFFGPGTRLTVL.

This CDR3 reads CASRKTGLDTQYF. This chain uses TRBV25-1 with TRBJ2-3; lacking DNA, the TRBD1 call made by TCRdb goes unchecked. The CDR3 length is 13 residues. Looked up from germline, CDR1 is MGHDK and CDR2 is SYGVNS.